One and the same sample provided the 13 T cell receptor beta chains below, sequenced in a study of human T cells and chemical hapten exposure. TCRdb called the RACE reads again in MiXCR, with one record for every CDR3 protein. The data hold under 450,000 distinct CDR3 sequences, with about 6.9% observed a single time. The time point: patch test 2, 6 weeks after DPC sensitization. Treatment given: therapeutic diphenylcyclopropenone sensitization with weekly scalp DPC. The sequencing here drew on whole blood, taken in connection with sensitization to the hapten diphenylcyclopropenone (DPC). The receptors were gathered from a woman aged 18-29 years with alopecia areata. Some clones in this sample may be carry-over from other donors' samples.

This clonotype was picked up many times. This sequence joins TRBV7-2 and TRBJ2-2; unclear D gene. Germline assignment: CDR1 SGHTA and CDR2 FQGNSA. The CDR3 is made up of 16 amino acids. Deletions cut 4 bases from V and 3 bases from J, with 15 bases between. CDR3 region: CASSYQRVKDTGELFF. In DNA, the CDR3 is TGTGCCAGCAGCTACCAAAGGGTAAAGGACACCGGGGAGCTGTTTTTT.

This clonotype was recorded at least ten times. This chain uses TRBV3-1 with TRBJ2-7; possibly TRBD2 for D (6 bases). V was clipped by 0 bases and J by 5 bases, with 8 bases between them. The germline V gene encodes CDR1 LGHDT and CDR2 YNNKEL (reference sequence). The CDR3 has 13 amino acids. This chain's CDR3 is CASSQDWGDEQYF. CDR3 sequence (DNA): TGTGCCAGCAGCCAAGATTGGGGGGACGAGCAGTACTTC.

The V and J genes are TRBV2 and TRBJ2-1; TRBD2 might be the D (5 bases). Germline assignment: CDR1 SNHLY and CDR2 FYNNEI. Trimming stripped 8 bases from V and 14 bases from J, with 16 bases between. The CDR3 covers 11 residues. In DNA, the CDR3 is TGTGCCAGCGTGTCCGGGGTAAGGGAGTTCTTC. Amino acid sequence: CASVSGVREFF. Variable domain in full (rest from reference TRBV2 and TRBJ2-1): EPEVTQTPSHQVTQMGQEVILRCVPISNHLYFYWYRQILGQKVEFLVSFYNNEISEKSEIFDDQFSVERPDGSNFTLKIRSTKLEDSAMYFCASVSGVREFFGPGTRLTVL.

The sample holds a few counts of this clonotype. J is TRBJ2-1 and V is TRBV12-3 or TRBV12-4; possibly TRBD1 for D (6 bases). V lost 0 bases to trimming and J lost 4 bases, with 10 bases between them. This CDR3 is 15 amino acids long. CDR3 DNA sequence: TGTGCCAGCAGTTTAGCGGGGGCTCATTACAATGAGCAGTTCTTC. Its translation is CASSLAGAHYNEQFF.

Many counts were recorded for this clonotype. V usage is TRBV3-1 and J usage is TRBJ1-5; tentatively, D is TRBD1 (5 bases). CDR1 is LGHDT and CDR2 is YNNKEL in the germline V gene (reference sequence). This CDR3 is built from 14 residues. Trimming removed 1 base from V and 5 bases from J, with 9 bases in between. CDR3 DNA: TGTGCCAGCAGCCAAGCCCAGGGCCATCAGCCCCAGCATTTT. Protein sequence: CASSQAQGHQPQHF.

This clonotype was seen more than once but under ten times. The J gene is TRBJ1-1, the V gene TRBV4-1, with D tentatively TRBD1 (5 bases). Germline lookup yields CDR1 MGHRA and CDR2 YSYEKL. The CDR3 length is 12 residues. V was pared by 5 bases and J by 3 bases, with 7 bases between. CDR3 DNA: TGCGCCAGCAGCTCAGGGTACACTGAAGCTTTCTTT. It codes for CASSSGYTEAFF.

This clonotype was seen repeatedly, ten times or more. Written as DNA, the CDR3 is TGTGCTAGTGGTACCCTAACCCAAGAGACCCAGTACTTC. It yields the protein CASGTLTQETQYF. The rearrangement links TRBV12-5 to TRBJ2-5; no clear D gene. The CDR3 runs 13 residues. Trimming cost V 5 bases and J 1 base, with 8 bases left between them. Germline V lookup: CDR1 LGHNT, CDR2 FRNRAP.

This clonotype came up a few times. The V gene is TRBV14, the J gene TRBJ2-7; 11 bases line up with TRBD1. CDR3 length: 16 amino acids. Germline CDR1 is SGHDN and CDR2 is FVKESK. Trimming removed 5 bases from V and 6 bases from J; junction bases left unmatched: 12. Here the CDR3 reads CASSKRAGTGGGEQYF. The DNA for the CDR3 is TGTGCCAGCAGCAAACGGGCCGGGACAGGGGGTGGCGAGCAGTACTTC.

V and J are TRBV7-6 and TRBJ2-5; D is perhaps TRBD2 (6 bases). Germline values: CDR1 SGHVS, CDR2 FNYEAQ. Trimming left V 5 bases short and J 2 bases short, with 24 bases between. The CDR3 covers 18 residues. The CDR3 protein is CASSPLLLAGTYQETQYF. CDR3 sequence (DNA): TGTGCCAGCAGCCCCCTCTTACTGGCGGGGACTTATCAAGAGACCCAGTACTTC.

The V gene is TRBV7-6, the J gene TRBJ2-7; D is possibly TRBD2 (7 bases). The CDR3 covers 18 residues. Germline V gene data show CDR1 as SGHVS and CDR2 as FNYEAQ. Trimming cost V 4 bases and J 3 bases, with 25 bases left between them. CDR3 sequence (DNA): TGTGCCAGCAGCTCCGAGGCGGGGGCCGGGTTGAGGGGCTACGAGCAGTACTTC. The encoded protein is CASSSEAGAGLRGYEQYF. Full variable domain (rest looked up from reference TRBV7-6 and TRBJ2-7): GAGVSQSPRYKVTKRGQDVALRCDPISGHVSLYWYRQALGQGPEFLTYFNYEAQQDKSGLPNDRFSAERPEGSISTLTIQRTEQRDSAMYRCASSSEAGAGLRGYEQYFGPGTRLTVT.

This clonotype occurred a few times. The CDR3 is CASSEAERGTTGELFF. The CDR3 DNA follows: TGTGCCAGCAGTGAGGCCGAGCGGGGGACCACCGGGGAGCTGTTTTTT. The rearrangement links TRBV2 to TRBJ2-2; 8 bases are shared with TRBD2. Germline CDR1 reads SNHLY; CDR2 reads FYNNEI. This CDR3 spans 16 amino acids. V lost 3 bases to trimming and J lost 4 bases; unmatched junction nucleotides: 7.

The table lists this clonotype with a few counts. The chain is built from TRBV12-3 or TRBV12-4 and TRBJ1-2, with TRBD1 identical over 7 bases. V lost 3 bases and J lost 4; bases outside the gene matches: 8. The CDR3 runs 15 residues. The chain's CDR3 is CASSFWDSLAYGYTF. CDR3 nucleotide sequence: TGTGCCAGCAGTTTTTGGGACAGCCTGGCCTATGGCTACACCTTC.

This clonotype was seen many times. J is TRBJ1-6 and V is TRBV10-3; D remains unclear. There are 15 residues in the CDR3. The germline V gene has CDR1 ENHRY and CDR2 SYGVKD. The V gene lost 4 bases and the J gene lost 7 bases, with 14 bases spanning the gap. The CDR3 DNA sequence: TGTGCCATCAGTGGAGTCCGGGGTACAAATTCACCCCTCCACTTT. Amino acid sequence: CAISGVRGTNSPLHF.